Given below is one T cell receptor beta chain in context. The trim removed 5 bases at V and 8 bases at J, leaving 10 bases unmatched. The CDR3 is 15 amino acids. CDR1 is SGHAT, CDR2 FQNNGV, per germline. This entry belongs to a study of shared clonotypes between healthy human individuals. The material for each subset, its genomic DNA, was split evenly across several immunoSEQ plates. About 33,000 T cell genomes (roughly 220 ng DNA) went into each sorted-subset replicate. TCRdb's copy holds only in-frame clones and misses some; the assay was immunoSEQ multiplex PCR. The top ten hold 0.13% to 0.15% of the sample, which has millions of clones, approximately 92% seen once. The CD4+ fraction was divided into a CD45RA+ naive subset and a CD45RA-negative memory subset.

The receptor was isolated from a man aged 18 to 29 in good health. This rearrangement joins TRBV11-2 to TRBJ2-1; 9 bases are a match to TRBD1. Sequenced sample: naive CD4+ T cells sorted from blood. Described subset: CD45RA+ positively selected. CDR3 in amino acids: CASSPGDRVRDEQFF. The CDR3 bases are TGTGCCAGCAGCCCCGGGGACAGGGTACGCGATGAGCAGTTCTTC.